These 10 T cell receptor beta chains were sequenced from one sample in a study of T cell repertoires in ileal Crohn's disease. Data came from immunoSEQ multiplex PCR; TCRdb stores just in-frame clones and leaves some out. The repertoire holds 10,000 to 15,000 clones, with just over 75% as singletons. Source material: ileal tissue. The receptors shown here come from an adult with Crohn's disease.

V is TRBV4-1 and J is TRBJ1-2, with a weak D call TRBD1 (6 bases). V lost 2 bases, J lost 4 bases, and 11 bases lay in between. The CDR3 totals 14 residues. Germline-derived CDR1 and CDR2 are MGHRA and YSYEKL. The CDR3 reads CASSQIQGSYGYTF. The CDR3 nucleotides read TGCGCCAGCAGCCAAATACAGGGTAGCTATGGCTACACCTTC.

The chain combines TRBV6-5 with TRBJ1-5; no definite D call. V lost 8 bases and J 2 bases, leaving 13 bases between the germline ends. The length of the CDR3 is 14 residues. CDR1 and CDR2 from the germline V gene are MNHEY and SVGAGI. The CDR3 DNA reads TGTGCCAGCCGGGGAGGTGGAGGCAATCAGCCCCAGCATTTT. Translation gives CASRGGGGNQPQHF.

This sequence joins TRBV6-1 and TRBJ1-3; D is perhaps TRBD1 (6 bases). The CDR3 runs 14 residues. Germline lookup yields CDR1 MNHNS and CDR2 SASEGT. V was shortened by 4 bases and J by 2 bases, with 9 bases between the two germline ends. The CDR3 spells CASSVSGAGNTIYF. CDR3 coding DNA: TGTGCCAGCAGTGTGTCAGGGGCTGGAAACACCATATATTTT.

The chain recombines TRBV27 with TRBJ1-4; D possibly corresponds to TRBD1 (6 bases). Per the germline V gene, CDR1 is MNHEY and CDR2 is SMNVEV (reference sequence). This CDR3 has 12 residues. Between the trimmed V and J ends, which lost 5 bases and 10 bases, there was a span of 11 bases. The CDR3 DNA is TGTGCCAGCAGTCCTCTACAGGGAAAACTGTTTTTT. Protein product: CASSPLQGKLFF.

This clone has more than one count but fewer than ten. The rearrangement uses TRBV6-1 and TRBJ2-2; 10 bases map to TRBD2. This CDR3 is 15 amino acids long. J was trimmed by 4 bases and V by 3 bases; bases with no gene match: 2. The V gene's germline CDR1 is MNHNS and CDR2 SASEGT. This CDR3 reads CASSEASGSTGELFF. In DNA, the CDR3 is TGTGCCAGCAGTGAGGCTAGCGGGAGCACCGGGGAGCTGTTTTTT.

The chain uses TRBV2 and TRBJ1-2; D is perhaps TRBD1 (5 bases). Looked up from germline, CDR1 is SNHLY and CDR2 is FYNNEI. V was clipped by 4 bases and J by 8 bases, with 14 bases between them. The CDR3 totals 13 residues. CDR3 in DNA: TGTGCCAGCAGTGGCCGGGAGGGGCCCGGCTACACCTTC. Residues: CASSGREGPGYTF.

This clone showed up just a few times. The CDR3 DNA sequence: TGCGCCAGCAGCCCCGACAGGGTTGGGACTGAAGCTTTCTTT. Translated: CASSPDRVGTEAFF. The chain recombines TRBV5-1 with TRBJ1-1; 7 nucleotides agree with TRBD1. The CDR3 covers 14 residues. J gave up 5 bases and V 4 bases, and 8 bases lay outside the gene matches. Germline V lookup: CDR1 SGHRS, CDR2 YFSETQ.

CDR3 loop: CASSRKGQGAGYGYTF. CDR3 nucleotide sequence: TGTGCCAGCAGTCGAAAAGGACAGGGGGCGGGTTATGGCTACACCTTC. The rearrangement links TRBV27 to TRBJ1-2; TRBD1 matches at 11 bases. The CDR3 totals 16 residues. V lost 5 bases, J lost 5 bases, and 10 bases stayed unmatched. Germline V CDR1 and CDR2: MNHEY, SMNVEV (reference sequence).

The J gene is TRBJ2-3, the V gene TRBV5-5; 9 bases map to TRBD1. The V gene's germline CDR1 is SGHKS and CDR2 YYEKEE (reference sequence). J gave up 1 base and V 4 bases, and 4 bases lay outside the gene matches. The CDR3 sequence is 15 residues long. Here the CDR3 reads CASSGRTGGTDTQYF. In nucleotides, the CDR3 is TGTGCCAGCAGCGGACGGACAGGGGGCACAGATACGCAGTATTTT.

The chain is built from TRBV13 and TRBJ2-7; 8 nucleotides line up with TRBD2. Trimming removed 2 bases from V and 3 bases from J; junction bases left unmatched: 6. Germline CDR1 reads PRHDT; CDR2 reads FYEKMQ (reference sequence). This CDR3 region has 15 residues. The chain's CDR3 is CASSLRAGVFYEQYF. CDR3 bases: TGTGCCAGCAGCTTACGAGCGGGAGTGTTCTACGAGCAGTACTTC.